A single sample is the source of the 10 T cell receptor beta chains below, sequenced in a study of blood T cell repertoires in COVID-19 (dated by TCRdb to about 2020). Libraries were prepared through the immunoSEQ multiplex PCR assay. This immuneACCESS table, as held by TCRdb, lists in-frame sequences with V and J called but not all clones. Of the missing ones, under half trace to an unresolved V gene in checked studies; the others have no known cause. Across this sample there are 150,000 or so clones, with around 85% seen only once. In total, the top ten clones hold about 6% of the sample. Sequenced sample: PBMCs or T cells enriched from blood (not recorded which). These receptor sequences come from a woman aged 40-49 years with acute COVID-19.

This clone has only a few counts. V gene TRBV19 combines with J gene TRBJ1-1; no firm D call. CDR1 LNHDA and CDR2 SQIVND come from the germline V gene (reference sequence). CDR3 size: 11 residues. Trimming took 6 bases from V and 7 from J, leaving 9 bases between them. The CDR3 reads CASSQQSEAFF. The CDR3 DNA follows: TGTGCCAGTAGCCAACAGAGTGAAGCTTTCTTT.

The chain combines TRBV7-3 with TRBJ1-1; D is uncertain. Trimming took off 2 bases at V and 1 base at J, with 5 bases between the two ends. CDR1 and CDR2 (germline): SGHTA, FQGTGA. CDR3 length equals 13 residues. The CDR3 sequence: CASSLQQNTEAFF. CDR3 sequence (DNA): TGTGCCAGCAGCTTACAACAGAACACTGAAGCTTTCTTT.

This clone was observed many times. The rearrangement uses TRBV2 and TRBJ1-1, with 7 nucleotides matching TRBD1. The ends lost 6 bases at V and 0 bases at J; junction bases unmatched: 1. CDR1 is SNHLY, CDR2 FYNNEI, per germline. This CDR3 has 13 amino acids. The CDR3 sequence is CASRRGLNTEAFF. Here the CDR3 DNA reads TGTGCCAGCAGAAGGGGGCTGAACACTGAAGCTTTCTTT.

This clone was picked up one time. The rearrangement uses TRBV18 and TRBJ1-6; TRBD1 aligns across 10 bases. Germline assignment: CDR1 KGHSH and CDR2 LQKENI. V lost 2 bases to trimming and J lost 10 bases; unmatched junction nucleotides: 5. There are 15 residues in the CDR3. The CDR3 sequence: CASSPVGQGQSPLHF. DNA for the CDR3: TGTGCCAGCTCACCAGTGGGACAGGGGCAATCACCCCTCCACTTT. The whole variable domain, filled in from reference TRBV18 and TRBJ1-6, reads NAGVMQNPRHLVRRRGQEARLRCSPMKGHSHVYWYRQLPEEGLKFMVYLQKENIIDESGMPKERFSAEFPKEGPSILRIQQVVRGDSAAYFCASSPVGQGQSPLHFGNGTRLTVT.

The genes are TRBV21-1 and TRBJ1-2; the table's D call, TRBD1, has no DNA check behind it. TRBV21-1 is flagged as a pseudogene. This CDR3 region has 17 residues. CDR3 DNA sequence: TGTGCCAGCTTCGAGGGGACAGGGGTCCCTCGGGGGTATGGCTACACCTTC. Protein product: CASFEGTGVPRGYGYTF.

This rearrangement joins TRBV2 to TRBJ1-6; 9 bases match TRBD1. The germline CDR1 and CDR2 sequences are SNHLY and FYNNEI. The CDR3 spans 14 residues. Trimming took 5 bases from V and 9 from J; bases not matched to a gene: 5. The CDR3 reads CASSWDREFSPLHF. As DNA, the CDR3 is TGTGCCAGCAGTTGGGACAGGGAGTTTTCACCCCTCCACTTT.

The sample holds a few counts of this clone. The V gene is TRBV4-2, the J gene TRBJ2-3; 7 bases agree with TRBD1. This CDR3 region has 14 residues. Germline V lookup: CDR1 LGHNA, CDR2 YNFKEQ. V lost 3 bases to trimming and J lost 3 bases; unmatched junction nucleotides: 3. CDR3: CASSHGQETDTQYF. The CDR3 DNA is TGTGCCAGCAGCCACGGACAGGAGACAGATACGCAGTATTTT.

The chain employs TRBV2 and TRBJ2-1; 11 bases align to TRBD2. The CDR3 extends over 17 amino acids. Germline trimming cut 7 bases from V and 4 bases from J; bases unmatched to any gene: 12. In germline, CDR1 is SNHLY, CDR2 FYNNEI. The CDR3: CASKGLAVRLPYNEQFF. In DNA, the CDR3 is TGTGCCAGCAAGGGACTAGCGGTCCGATTGCCATACAATGAGCAGTTCTTC. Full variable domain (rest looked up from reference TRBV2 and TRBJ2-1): EPEVTQTPSHQVTQMGQEVILRCVPISNHLYFYWYRQILGQKVEFLVSFYNNEISEKSEIFDDQFSVERPDGSNFTLKIRSTKLEDSAMYFCASKGLAVRLPYNEQFFGPGTRLTVL.

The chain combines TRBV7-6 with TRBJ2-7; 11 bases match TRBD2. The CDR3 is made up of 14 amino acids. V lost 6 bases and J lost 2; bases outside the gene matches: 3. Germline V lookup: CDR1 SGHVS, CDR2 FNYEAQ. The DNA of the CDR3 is TGTGCCAGCAGTGGTAGCGGGAGGGCCTACGAGCAGTACTTC. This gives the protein CASSGSGRAYEQYF.

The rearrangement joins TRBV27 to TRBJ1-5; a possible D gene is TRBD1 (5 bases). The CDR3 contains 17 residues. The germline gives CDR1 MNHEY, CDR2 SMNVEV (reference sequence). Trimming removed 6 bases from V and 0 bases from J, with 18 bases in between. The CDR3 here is CASRPLGGVLSNQPQHF. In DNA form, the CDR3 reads TGTGCCAGCAGGCCGCTCGGGGGGGTCCTTAGCAATCAGCCCCAGCATTTT.